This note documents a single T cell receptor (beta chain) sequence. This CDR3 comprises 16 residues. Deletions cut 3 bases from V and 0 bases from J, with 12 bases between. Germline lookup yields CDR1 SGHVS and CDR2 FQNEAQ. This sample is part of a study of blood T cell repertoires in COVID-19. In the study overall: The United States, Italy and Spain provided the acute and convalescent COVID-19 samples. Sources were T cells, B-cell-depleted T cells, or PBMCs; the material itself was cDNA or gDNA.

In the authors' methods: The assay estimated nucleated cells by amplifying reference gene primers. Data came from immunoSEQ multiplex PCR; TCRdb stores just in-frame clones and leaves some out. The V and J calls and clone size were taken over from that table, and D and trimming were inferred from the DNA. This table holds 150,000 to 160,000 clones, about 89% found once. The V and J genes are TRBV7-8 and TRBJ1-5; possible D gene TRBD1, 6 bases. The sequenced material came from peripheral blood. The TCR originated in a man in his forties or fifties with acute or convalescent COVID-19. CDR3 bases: TGTGCCAGCAGCTTTGCGGGGGCCTATAGCAATCAGCCCCAGCATTTT. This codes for CASSFAGAYSNQPQHF.